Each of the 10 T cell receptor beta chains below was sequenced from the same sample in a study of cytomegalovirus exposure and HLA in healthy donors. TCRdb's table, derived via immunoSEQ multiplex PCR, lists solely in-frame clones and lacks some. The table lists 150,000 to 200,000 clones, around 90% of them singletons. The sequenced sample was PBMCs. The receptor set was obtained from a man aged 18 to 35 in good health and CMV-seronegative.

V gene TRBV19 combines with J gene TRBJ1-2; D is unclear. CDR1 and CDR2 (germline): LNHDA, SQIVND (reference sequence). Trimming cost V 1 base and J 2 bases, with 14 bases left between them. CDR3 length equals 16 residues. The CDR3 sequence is CASSIGGGGGNYGYTF. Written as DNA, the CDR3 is TGTGCCAGTAGTATAGGGGGAGGCGGAGGCAACTATGGCTACACCTTC.

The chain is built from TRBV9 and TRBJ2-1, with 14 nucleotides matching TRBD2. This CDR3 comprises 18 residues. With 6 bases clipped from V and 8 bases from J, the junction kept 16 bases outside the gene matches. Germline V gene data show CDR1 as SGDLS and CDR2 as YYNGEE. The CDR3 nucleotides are TGTGCCAGCATATCTTTGCAGGGACTAGCGGGAGTTCACGATGAGCAGTTCTTC. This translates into CASISLQGLAGVHDEQFF.

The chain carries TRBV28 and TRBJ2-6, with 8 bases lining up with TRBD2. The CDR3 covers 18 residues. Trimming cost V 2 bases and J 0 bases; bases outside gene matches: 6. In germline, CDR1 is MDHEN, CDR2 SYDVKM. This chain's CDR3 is CASSLREGKASGANVLTF. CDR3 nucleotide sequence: TGTGCCAGCAGTTTACGGGAGGGGAAGGCCTCTGGGGCCAACGTCCTGACTTTC.

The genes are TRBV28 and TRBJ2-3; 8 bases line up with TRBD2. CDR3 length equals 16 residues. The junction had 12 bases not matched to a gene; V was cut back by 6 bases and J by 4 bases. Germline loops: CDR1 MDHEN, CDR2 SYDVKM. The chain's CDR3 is CASRGQGLVIADTQYF. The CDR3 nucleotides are TGTGCCAGCAGGGGGCAGGGACTAGTGATAGCAGATACGCAGTATTTT.

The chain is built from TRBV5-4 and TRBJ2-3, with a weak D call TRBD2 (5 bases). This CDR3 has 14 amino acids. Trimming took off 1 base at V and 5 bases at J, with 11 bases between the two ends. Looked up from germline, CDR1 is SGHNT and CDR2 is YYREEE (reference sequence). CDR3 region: CASSLRESGDTQYF. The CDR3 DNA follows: TGTGCCAGCAGCTTGAGGGAGTCGGGAGATACGCAGTATTTT.

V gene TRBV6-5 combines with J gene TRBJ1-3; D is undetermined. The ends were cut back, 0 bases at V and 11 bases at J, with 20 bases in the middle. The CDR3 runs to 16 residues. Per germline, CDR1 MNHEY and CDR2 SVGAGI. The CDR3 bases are TGTGCCAGCAGTTACTCGGCAACCAGGCTGAGTATGGCCATATATTTT. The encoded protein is CASSYSATRLSMAIYF.

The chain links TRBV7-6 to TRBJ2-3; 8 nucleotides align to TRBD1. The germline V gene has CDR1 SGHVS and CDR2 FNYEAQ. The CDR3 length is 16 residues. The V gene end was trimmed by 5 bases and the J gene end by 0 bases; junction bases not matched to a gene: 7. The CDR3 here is CASSTRTGLSTDTQYF. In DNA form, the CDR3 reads TGTGCCAGCAGCACGAGGACAGGGCTCAGCACAGATACGCAGTATTTT. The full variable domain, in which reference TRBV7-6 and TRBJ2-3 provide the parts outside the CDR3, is GAGVSQSPRYKVTKRGQDVALRCDPISGHVSLYWYRQALGQGPEFLTYFNYEAQQDKSGLPNDRFSAERPEGSISTLTIQRTEQRDSAMYRCASSTRTGLSTDTQYFGPGTRLTVL.

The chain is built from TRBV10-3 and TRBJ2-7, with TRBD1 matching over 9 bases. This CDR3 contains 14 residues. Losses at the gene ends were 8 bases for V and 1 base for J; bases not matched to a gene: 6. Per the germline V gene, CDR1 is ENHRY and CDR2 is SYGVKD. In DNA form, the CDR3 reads TGTGCCATCGGACAGGACAGGGGTTCCTACGAGCAGTACTTC. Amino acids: CAIGQDRGSYEQYF.

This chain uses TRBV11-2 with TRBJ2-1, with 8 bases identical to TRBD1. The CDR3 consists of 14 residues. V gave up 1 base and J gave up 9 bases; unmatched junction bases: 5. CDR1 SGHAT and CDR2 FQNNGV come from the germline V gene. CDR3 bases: TGTGCCAGCAGCTTAGGGACAGGGAAGGGTGAGCAGTTCTTC. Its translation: CASSLGTGKGEQFF.

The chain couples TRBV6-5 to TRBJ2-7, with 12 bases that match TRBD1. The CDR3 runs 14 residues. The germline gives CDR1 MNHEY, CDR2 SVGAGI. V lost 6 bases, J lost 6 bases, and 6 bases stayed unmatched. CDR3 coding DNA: TGTGCCAGCAGCGCCGGGACAGGGGGCGCCGAGCAGTACTTC. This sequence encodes CASSAGTGGAEQYF.